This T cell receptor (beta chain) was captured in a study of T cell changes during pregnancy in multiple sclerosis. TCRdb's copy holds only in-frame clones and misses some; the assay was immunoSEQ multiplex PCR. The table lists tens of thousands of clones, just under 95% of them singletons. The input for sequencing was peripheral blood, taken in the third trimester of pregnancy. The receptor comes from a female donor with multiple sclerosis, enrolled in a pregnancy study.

In DNA, the CDR3 is TGTGCCAGCAGCTTATGGTCGGGGGACCAGCCCCAGCATTTT. Translated: CASSLWSGDQPQHF. This chain connects TRBV11-2 to TRBJ1-5; a possible D gene is TRBD1 (5 bases). The CDR3 is made up of 14 amino acids. Between the trimmed V and J ends, which lost 2 bases and 7 bases, there was a span of 12 bases. Germline V gene data show CDR1 as SGHAT and CDR2 as FQNNGV.